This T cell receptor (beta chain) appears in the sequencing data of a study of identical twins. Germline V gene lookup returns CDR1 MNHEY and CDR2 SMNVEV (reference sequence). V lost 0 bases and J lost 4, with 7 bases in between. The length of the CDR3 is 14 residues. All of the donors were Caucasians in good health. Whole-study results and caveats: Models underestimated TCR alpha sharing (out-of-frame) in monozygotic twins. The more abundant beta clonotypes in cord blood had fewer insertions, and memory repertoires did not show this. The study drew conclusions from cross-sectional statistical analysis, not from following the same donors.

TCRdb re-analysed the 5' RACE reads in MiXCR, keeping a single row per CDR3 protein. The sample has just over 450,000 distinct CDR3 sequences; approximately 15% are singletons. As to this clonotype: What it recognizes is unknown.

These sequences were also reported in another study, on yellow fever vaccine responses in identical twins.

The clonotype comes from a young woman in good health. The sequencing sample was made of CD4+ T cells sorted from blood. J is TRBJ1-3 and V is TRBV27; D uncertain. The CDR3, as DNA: TGTGCCAGCAGTTTATCGCCACGAGGAAACACCATATATTTT. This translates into CASSLSPRGNTIYF.